This T cell receptor beta chain was identified in a study of shared clonotypes between healthy human individuals. Sequenced by immunoSEQ multiplex PCR; TCRdb stores in-frame clones only, minus some. The table records 2 million to 3 million clones, 93% of them present only once. Trimming cost V 3 bases and J 5 bases, with 16 bases left between them. The CDR3 contains 15 residues. In germline, CDR1 is LNHDA, CDR2 SQIVND (reference sequence). Sequences were obtained from naive CD4+ T cells from PBMCs. Regarding subset: CD45RA+ positively selected. This clonotype was obtained from a man younger than 30 in good health. Some clones in this sample may be carry-over from other donors' samples. The genes are TRBV19 and TRBJ2-5; D unresolved. The CDR3 DNA follows: TGTGCCAGTAGTATGCCCGGTCGGACCGGGGAGACCCAGTACTTC. Its protein is CASSMPGRTGETQYF.